The present entry profiles one T cell receptor beta chain with its context. Its antigen is not known. This specimen belongs to a study of response to subunit inactivated influenza vaccine. Study-wide results and caveats: Authors suggested that a seasonal influenza vaccination recruits few new T cells each time.

Germline CDR1 and CDR2: MNHEY and SMNVEV (reference sequence). Trimming removed 6 bases from V and 4 bases from J, with 20 bases in between. This CDR3 has 16 residues. TCRdb fed the RT-PCR reads into MiXCR, producing one record per CDR3 protein. The profile shows hundreds of thousands of distinct CDR3 sequences, approximately 15% of them singletons. The source is a man aged 45 to 65 who received an inactivated influenza vaccine. Sequenced material: PBMCs from blood, taken 14 to 15 days before vaccination. This sequence joins TRBV27 and TRBJ2-3, with D possibly matching TRBD2 (6 bases). In DNA, the CDR3 is TGTGCCAGCAGGCCCTATTTAGCGGTACGGGCAGATACGCAGTATTTT. Translated: CASRPYLAVRADTQYF.